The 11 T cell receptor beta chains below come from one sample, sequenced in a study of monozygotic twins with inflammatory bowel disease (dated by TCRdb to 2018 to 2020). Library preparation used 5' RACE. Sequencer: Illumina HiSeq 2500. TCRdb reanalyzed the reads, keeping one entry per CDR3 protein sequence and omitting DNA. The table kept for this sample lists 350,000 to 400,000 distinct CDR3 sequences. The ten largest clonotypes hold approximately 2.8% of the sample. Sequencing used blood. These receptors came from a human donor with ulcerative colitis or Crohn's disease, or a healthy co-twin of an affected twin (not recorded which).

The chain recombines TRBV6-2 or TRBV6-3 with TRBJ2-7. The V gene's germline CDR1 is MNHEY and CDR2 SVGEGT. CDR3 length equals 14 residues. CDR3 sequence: CASSRGQGPYEQYF.

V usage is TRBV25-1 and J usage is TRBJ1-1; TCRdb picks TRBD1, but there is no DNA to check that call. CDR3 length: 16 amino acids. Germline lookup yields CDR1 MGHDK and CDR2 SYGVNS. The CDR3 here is CASSDRSTGRDTEAFF.

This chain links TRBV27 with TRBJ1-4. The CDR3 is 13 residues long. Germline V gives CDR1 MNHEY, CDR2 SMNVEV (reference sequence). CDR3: CASSLMFNEKLFF.

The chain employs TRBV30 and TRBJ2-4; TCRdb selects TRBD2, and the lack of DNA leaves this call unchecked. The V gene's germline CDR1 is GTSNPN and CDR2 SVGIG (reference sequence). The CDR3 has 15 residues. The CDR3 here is CAWSLPGLAKNIQYF.

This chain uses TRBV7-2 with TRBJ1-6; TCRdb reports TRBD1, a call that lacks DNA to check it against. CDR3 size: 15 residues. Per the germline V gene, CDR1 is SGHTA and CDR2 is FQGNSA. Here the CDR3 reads CASSFSQGGATPLHF.

The CDR3 sequence is CASRTYGGGQNNEQFF. The chain joins TRBV19 to TRBJ2-1; TCRdb lists TRBD1, though no DNA is available to test this call. The germline V gene encodes CDR1 LNHDA and CDR2 SQIVND (reference sequence). The CDR3 has 16 amino acids.

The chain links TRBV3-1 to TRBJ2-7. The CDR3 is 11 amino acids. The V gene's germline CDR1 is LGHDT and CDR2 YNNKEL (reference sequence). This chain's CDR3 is CASSQVDEQYF.

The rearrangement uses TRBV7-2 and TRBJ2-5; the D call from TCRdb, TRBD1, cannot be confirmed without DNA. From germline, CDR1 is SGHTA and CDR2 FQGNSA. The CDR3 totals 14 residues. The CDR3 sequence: CASSPGTLPGTQYF.

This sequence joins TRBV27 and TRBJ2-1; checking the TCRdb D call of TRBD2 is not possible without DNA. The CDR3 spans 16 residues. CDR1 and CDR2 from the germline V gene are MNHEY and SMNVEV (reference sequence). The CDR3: CASSLDGTSGYNEQFF.

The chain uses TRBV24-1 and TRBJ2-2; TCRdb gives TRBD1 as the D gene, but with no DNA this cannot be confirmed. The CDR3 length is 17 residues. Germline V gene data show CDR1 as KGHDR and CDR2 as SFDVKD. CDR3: CATSEANRGLGTGELFF.

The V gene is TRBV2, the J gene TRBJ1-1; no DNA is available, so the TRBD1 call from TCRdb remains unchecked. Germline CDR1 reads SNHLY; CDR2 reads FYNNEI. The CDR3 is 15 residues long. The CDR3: CASSGNRGPGTEAFF.